This T cell receptor (beta chain) derives from a study of blood T cell repertoires in COVID-19. From germline, CDR1 is MDHEN and CDR2 SYDVKM. Trimming removed 3 bases at V and 2 bases at J, with 5 bases between. There are 12 residues in the CDR3. Here immunoSEQ multiplex PCR was the method, and the copy in TCRdb shows in-frame clones only, minus some. The sample contains 300,000 to 350,000 clones, about nine tenths of which appear only once. This chain connects TRBV28 to TRBJ2-7; D is unresolved. The TCR sequence derives from a man between 18 and 29 years old with active or convalescent COVID-19. Sequenced: peripheral blood. CDR3 loop: CASSFSAYEQYF. The DNA for the CDR3 is TGTGCCAGCAGTTTCTCGGCCTACGAGCAGTACTTC.